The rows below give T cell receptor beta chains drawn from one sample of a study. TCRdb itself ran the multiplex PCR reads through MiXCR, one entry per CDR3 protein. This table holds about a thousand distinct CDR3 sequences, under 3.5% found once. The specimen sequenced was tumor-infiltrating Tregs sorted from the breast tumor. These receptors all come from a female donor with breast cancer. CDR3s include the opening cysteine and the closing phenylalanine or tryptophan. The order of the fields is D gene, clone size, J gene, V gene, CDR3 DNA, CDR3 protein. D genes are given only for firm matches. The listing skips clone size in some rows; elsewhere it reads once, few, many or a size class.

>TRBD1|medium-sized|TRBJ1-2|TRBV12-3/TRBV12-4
TGTGCCAGCAGTCCGGGACAGCCGGGGTTTGATGGCTACACCTTC
CASSPGQPGFDGYTF
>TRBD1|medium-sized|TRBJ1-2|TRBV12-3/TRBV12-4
TGTGCCAGCAGTAAGGGGACAGCCAGCCCCTATGGCTACACCTTC
CASSKGTASPYGYTF
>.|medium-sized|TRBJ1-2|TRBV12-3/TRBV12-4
TGTGCCAGCAGTAGCCAACGCGGCTACACCTTC
CASSSQRGYTF
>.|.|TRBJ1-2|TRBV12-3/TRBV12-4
TGTGCCAGCAGTTTGGGGCGAGGCTATGGCTACACCTTC
CASSLGRGYGYTF
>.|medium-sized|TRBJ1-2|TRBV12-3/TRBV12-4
TGTGCCAGCACCCATTTGGGAGCTAACTATGGCTACACCTTC
CASTHLGANYGYTF
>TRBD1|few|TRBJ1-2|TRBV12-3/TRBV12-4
TGTGCCAGCAGCAGGGACAGGGGTGGCTACACCTTC
CASSRDRGGYTF
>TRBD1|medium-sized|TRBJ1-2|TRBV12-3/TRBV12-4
TGTGCCAGCACTCGGGACAGGGATCGTGTCTATGGCTACACCTTC
CASTRDRDRVYGYTF
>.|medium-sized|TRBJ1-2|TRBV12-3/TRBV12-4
TGTGCCAGCAGAATAAGGTCCAGGGAGTATGGCTACACCTTC
CASRIRSREYGYTF
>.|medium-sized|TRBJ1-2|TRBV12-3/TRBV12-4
TGTGCCAGCAGCCCACAACAGGACATCTATGGCTACACCTTC
CASSPQQDIYGYTF
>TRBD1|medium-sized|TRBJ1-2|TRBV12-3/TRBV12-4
TGTGCCAGCAGTCCCCGGGACAGGGTATCCTATGGCTACACCTTC
CASSPRDRVSYGYTF
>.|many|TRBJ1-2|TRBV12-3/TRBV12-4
TGTGCCAGCAGTCCATCAGCCTACTATGGCTACACCTTC
CASSPSAYYGYTF
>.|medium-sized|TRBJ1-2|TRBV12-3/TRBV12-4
TGTGCCAGCAGTTGGGAGATTAACTATGGCTACACCTTC
CASSWEINYGYTF
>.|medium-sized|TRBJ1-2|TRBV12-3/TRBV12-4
TGTGCCAGCAGTTTACGGGGAGTCCATGGCTACACCTTC
CASSLRGVHGYTF
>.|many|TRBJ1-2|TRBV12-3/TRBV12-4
TGTGCCAGCAGTTTGGGGCGGGAATCCTATGGCTACACCTTC
CASSLGRESYGYTF
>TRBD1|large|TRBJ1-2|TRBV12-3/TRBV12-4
TGTGCCAGCAGTTTGTCCGACAGGGCGGCTGGCTACACCTTC
CASSLSDRAAGYTF
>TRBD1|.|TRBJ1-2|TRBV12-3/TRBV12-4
TGTGCCAGCAGTCTCATGAGGACAGGGGCTGGCTACACCTTC
CASSLMRTGAGYTF
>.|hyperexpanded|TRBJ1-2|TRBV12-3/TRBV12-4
TGTGCCAGCAGTGGACTAGCGTCTGGCTATGGCTACACCTTC
CASSGLASGYGYTF
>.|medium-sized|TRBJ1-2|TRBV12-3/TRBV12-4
TGTGCCAGCAGTTTGGAAAACTATGGCTACACCTTC
CASSLENYGYTF
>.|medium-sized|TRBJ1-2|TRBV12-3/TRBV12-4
TGTGCCACATTACAGGGACTCTTTGGCTACACCTTC
CATLQGLFGYTF
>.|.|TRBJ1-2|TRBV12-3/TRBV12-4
TGTGCCAGCAGTGTAGACGCATATGGCTACACCTTC
CASSVDAYGYTF
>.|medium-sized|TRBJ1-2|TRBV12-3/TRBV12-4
TGTGCCAGCAGTTTAGACAGGGATGGAGGCTACACCTTC
CASSLDRDGGYTF
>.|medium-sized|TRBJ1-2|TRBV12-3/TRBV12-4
TGTGCCAGCAGTCCCAGACACGGCAACTATGGCTACACCTTC
CASSPRHGNYGYTF
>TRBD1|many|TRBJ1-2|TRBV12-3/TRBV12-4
TGTGCCAGCAGCGTCCCGGGACAGGGAAAAGGCTACACCTTC
CASSVPGQGKGYTF
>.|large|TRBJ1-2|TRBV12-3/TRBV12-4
TGTGCCAGCAGTTTAGTAGTAACAGGGAATCCATTTGGCTACACCTTC
CASSLVVTGNPFGYTF
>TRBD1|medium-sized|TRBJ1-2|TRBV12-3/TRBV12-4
TGTGCCAGCAGTTTAATGCAGACAGGGAATGGCTACACCTTC
CASSLMQTGNGYTF
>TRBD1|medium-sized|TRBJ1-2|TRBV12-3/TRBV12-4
TGTGCCAGCAGCCAGGACAGGGGCAAGTCTGGCTACACCTTC
CASSQDRGKSGYTF
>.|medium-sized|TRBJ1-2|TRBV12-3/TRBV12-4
TGTGCCAGCAGTCCACAGGCGACTGGCTACACCTTC
CASSPQATGYTF
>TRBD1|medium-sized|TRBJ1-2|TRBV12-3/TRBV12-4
TGTGCCAGCAGTTCACAGGGGAGAGGGGACTATGGCTACACCTTC
CASSSQGRGDYGYTF
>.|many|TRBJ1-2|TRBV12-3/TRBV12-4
TGTGCCAGCAGTTTTGGCGCGTCAGGGTATGGCTACACCTTC
CASSFGASGYGYTF
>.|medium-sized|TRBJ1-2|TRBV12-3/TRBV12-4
TGTGCCAGCAGGCGACATACGATCCTAGCTAACTATGGCTACACCTTC
CASRRHTILANYGYTF
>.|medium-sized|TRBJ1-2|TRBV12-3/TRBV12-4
TGTGCCAGCAGTTTAGGTCATCTGAATAATGGCTACACCTTC
CASSLGHLNNGYTF
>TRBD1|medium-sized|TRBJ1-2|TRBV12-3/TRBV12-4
TGTGCCAGCAGTCCTGCCGGGACAGGGGTGGGCTACACCTTC
CASSPAGTGVGYTF
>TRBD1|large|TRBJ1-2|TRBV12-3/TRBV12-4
TGTGCCAGCAGTTTCCGGGACAGTGGCTACACCTTC
CASSFRDSGYTF
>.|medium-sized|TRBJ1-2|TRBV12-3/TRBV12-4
TGTGCCAGCAGTTTTGCTCTTCTCGGCTACACCTTC
CASSFALLGYTF